The 18 T cell receptor beta chains below were found in one sample sequenced in a study of Ad26.COV2.S vaccination and SARS-CoV-2 variants. The treatment is: 15 to 20 received Ad26.COV2.S at low or high dose, single or two shots; about 5 received placebo; per-sample allocation not given. Samples analyzed were those drawn on day 63 after the first vaccine or placebo injection. This table comes from immunoSEQ multiplex PCR, and its TCRdb copy is limited to in-frame clones, with some not included. Here the sample spans 380,000 or so clones, around 89% being singletons. The sequencing used peripheral blood, collected in a trial of Ad26.COV2.S vaccine versus placebo. The receptors were sampled from a person between 18 and 59 years old who received the Ad26.COV2.S COVID-19 vaccine or a placebo.

DNA for the CDR3: TGTGCCAGCAGCTTGGGACAAACAGGGACTGGAAACACCATATATTTT. It specifies CASSLGQTGTGNTIYF. The chain uses TRBV5-4 and TRBJ1-3, with D perhaps matching TRBD1 (6 bases). CDR3 length equals 16 residues. Per the germline V gene, CDR1 is SGHNT and CDR2 is YYREEE (reference sequence). Between the trimmed V and J ends, which lost 0 bases and 2 bases, there was a span of 12 bases.

The rearrangement uses TRBV9 and TRBJ2-3; no firm D call. The V gene lost 1 base and the J gene lost 0 bases, with 9 bases spanning the gap. The germline V gene has CDR1 SGDLS and CDR2 YYNGEE. This CDR3 is 15 amino acids long. CDR3 in DNA: TGTGCCAGCAGCGTAATTCCTGGGAGCACAGATACGCAGTATTTT. Its translation: CASSVIPGSTDTQYF.

The genes are TRBV29-1 and TRBJ2-3; 8 bases map to TRBD2. CDR1 is SQVTM, CDR2 ANQGSEA, per germline. Germline trimming cut 3 bases from V and 2 bases from J; bases unmatched to any gene: 7. This CDR3 contains 15 residues. The CDR3 nucleotides are TGCAGCGTTGATATTACTAGCGGATACACAGATACGCAGTATTTT. Amino acid sequence: CSVDITSGYTDTQYF.

The V call is TRBV7-3, the J call TRBJ1-3, with D maybe TRBD1 (5 bases). Germline CDR1 and CDR2: SGHTA and FQGTGA. This CDR3 comprises 16 residues. Trimming pared 1 base from V and 3 bases from J, leaving 13 bases between. In DNA form, the CDR3 reads TGTGCCAGCAGCTTAAGGGCAGGGTACGGTGGAAACACCATATATTTT. Its protein product is CASSLRAGYGGNTIYF. Combining the CDR3 with reference TRBV7-3 and TRBJ1-3 gives the whole variable domain GAGVSQTPSNKVTEKGKYVELRCDPISGHTALYWYRQSLGQGPEFLIYFQGTGAADDSGLPNDRFFAVRPEGSVSTLKIQRTERGDSAVYLCASSLRAGYGGNTIYFGEGSWLTVV.

J is TRBJ2-7 and V is TRBV6-6; D tentatively fits TRBD1 or TRBD2 (6 bases each). The V gene lost 8 bases and the J gene lost 3 bases, with 20 bases spanning the gap. Germline loops: CDR1 MNHNY, CDR2 SVGAGI (reference sequence). The CDR3 loop spans 15 amino acids. CDR3 in amino acids: CASSDLGGSGYEQYF. In nucleotides, the CDR3 is TGTGCCAGCTCCGATCTAGGGGGTAGCGGCTACGAGCAGTACTTC.

This sequence joins TRBV5-4 and TRBJ1-5; no definite D call. The CDR3 covers 18 residues. Trimming took 1 base from V and 1 from J, leaving 18 bases between them. Germline CDR1 SGHNT, CDR2 YYREEE (reference sequence). Here the CDR3 reads CASSLRFGRLGSNQPQHF. Written as DNA, the CDR3 is TGTGCCAGCAGCTTGAGGTTCGGCCGACTCGGAAGCAATCAGCCCCAGCATTTT.

V gene TRBV29-1 combines with J gene TRBJ2-7; possible D gene TRBD1, 6 bases. Germline V CDR1 and CDR2: SQVTM, ANQGSEA. Trimming pared 7 bases from V and 0 bases from J, leaving 7 bases between. The CDR3 extends over 11 amino acids. The CDR3 loop reads CSGGLSYEQYF. The CDR3 bases are TGCAGCGGGGGGCTCTCCTACGAGCAGTACTTC.

The chain combines TRBV27 with TRBJ1-2; no clear D. V was clipped by 2 bases and J by 3 bases, with 7 bases between them. Per germline, CDR1 MNHEY and CDR2 SMNVEV (reference sequence). The CDR3 loop spans 13 amino acids. The CDR3: CASSLSTDYGYTF. The CDR3 DNA reads TGTGCCAGCAGTTTAAGCACCGACTATGGCTACACCTTC.

Regarding this clone: This sample includes further DNA sequences coding for the same CDR3. The J gene is TRBJ2-5, the V gene TRBV7-3; D gene uncertain. Germline V gives CDR1 SGHTA, CDR2 FQGTGA. The CDR3 sequence is 13 residues long. V lost 2 bases to trimming and J lost 4 bases, with 8 bases between them. The CDR3 is CASSLGVGETQYF. DNA for the CDR3: TGTGCCAGCAGCTTAGGGGTTGGAGAGACCCAGTACTTC.

The gene calls are TRBV5-1 and TRBJ1-1; weak D call: TRBD1 (5 bases). CDR1 is SGHRS and CDR2 is YFSETQ in the germline V gene. V dropped 4 bases and J dropped 3 bases, with 16 bases sitting between them. The CDR3 spans 15 residues. This CDR3 is CASSPGGSGDTEAFF. The CDR3 coding sequence is TGCGCCAGCAGCCCGGGGGGATCCGGGGACACTGAAGCTTTCTTT. The entire variable domain, with the rest obtained from reference TRBV5-1 and TRBJ1-1, is as follows: KAGVTQTPRYLIKTRGQQVTLSCSPISGHRSVSWYQQTPGQGLQFLFEYFSETQRNKGNFPGRFSGRQFSNSRSEMNVSTLELGDSALYLCASSPGGSGDTEAFFGQGTRLTVV.

The chain recombines TRBV7-8 with TRBJ1-1; 7 bases are shared with TRBD1. V shed 7 bases, J shed 1 base, and the junction held 12 bases outside the gene matches. The CDR3 length is 16 residues. Germline lookup yields CDR1 SGHVS and CDR2 FQNEAQ. The CDR3: CASIRSGGKENTEAFF. The CDR3 DNA follows: TGTGCCAGCATTCGGTCAGGGGGGAAGGAGAACACTGAAGCTTTCTTT.

There are a few counts of this clone. The gene calls are TRBV11-1 and TRBJ2-3, with D possibly being TRBD1 or TRBD2 (5 bases each). The CDR3 runs 13 residues. Trimming pared 5 bases from V and 2 bases from J, leaving 8 bases between. CDR1 and CDR2 (germline): SGHAT, FQDESV (reference sequence). The CDR3 DNA sequence: TGTGCCAGCAGCCGGGGCAACACAGATACGCAGTATTTT. Translation: CASSRGNTDTQYF.

The chain recombines TRBV6-2 or TRBV6-3 with TRBJ1-1; 10 bases agree with TRBD1. The CDR3 totals 14 residues. V shed 5 bases, J shed 4 bases, and the junction held 4 bases outside the gene matches. In germline, CDR1 is MNHEY, CDR2 SVGEGT. As DNA, the CDR3 is TGTGCCAGCAGTGGGACAGGGGTGGGCACTGAAGCTTTCTTT. Translated, it gives CASSGTGVGTEAFF.

V gene TRBV5-1 combines with J gene TRBJ1-1; no firm D call. The CDR3 loop spans 12 amino acids. CDR1 and CDR2 (germline): SGHRS, YFSETQ. V was trimmed by 4 bases and J by 5 bases, leaving 9 bases between them. The CDR3 DNA is TGCGCCAGCAGCCAGTCGGGAACTGAAGCTTTCTTT. Protein: CASSQSGTEAFF.

The chain couples TRBV18 to TRBJ2-1, with 8 positions matching TRBD2. The junction had 10 bases not matched to a gene; V was cut back by 3 bases and J by 9 bases. In germline, CDR1 is KGHSH, CDR2 LQKENI. This CDR3 comprises 15 residues. CDR3 residues: CASSPPGLVITEQFF. In nucleotides, the CDR3 is TGTGCCAGCTCACCTCCGGGACTAGTTATTACTGAGCAGTTCTTC.

The gene calls are TRBV28 and TRBJ1-4; the D is unclear. Trimming removed 6 bases from V and 3 bases from J, with 14 bases in between. The CDR3 is 15 amino acids. Germline CDR1 and CDR2: MDHEN and SYDVKM. CDR3 loop: CASRFSGFPNEKLFF. CDR3 nucleotides: TGTGCCAGCAGATTTTCAGGTTTCCCTAATGAAAAACTGTTTTTT.

The V and J genes are TRBV9 and TRBJ2-1; D might be TRBD2 (5 bases). From germline, CDR1 is SGDLS and CDR2 YYNGEE. The CDR3 is 14 amino acids. V gave up 0 bases and J gave up 6 bases, with 10 bases separating them. The CDR3 loop reads CASSVARGRNEQFF. CDR3 bases: TGTGCCAGCAGCGTAGCCCGAGGGCGCAATGAGCAGTTCTTC.

The count of this clone is one. This chain uses TRBV7-3 with TRBJ2-5; D is possibly TRBD1 (6 bases). V was pared by 5 bases and J by 9 bases, with 19 bases between. CDR3 length equals 14 residues. Germline values: CDR1 SGHTA, CDR2 FQGTGA. Here the CDR3 DNA reads TGTGCCAGCAGCCCTACAAATCAACAGGGTCCCCAGTACTTC. This translates into CASSPTNQQGPQYF.